This T cell receptor (beta chain) was sequenced for a study of PD-1 blockade in classical Hodgkin lymphoma. Overall study context: Treatment was intravenous nivolumab, 3 mg/kg every 2 weeks, until progression.

TCRdb keeps only in-frame clones here, not all; method: immunoSEQ multiplex PCR. The sample carries 14,000 or so clones, just under 80% recorded once. Germline V gene lookup returns CDR1 SGHRS and CDR2 YFSETQ. This CDR3 is 15 amino acids long. Germline trimming cut 4 bases from V and 3 bases from J; bases unmatched to any gene: 5. All patients relapsed after autologous stem cell transplantation, and brentuximab vedotin exposure varied. Sample: peripheral blood mononuclear cells (PBMCs), taken before the second cycle of nivolumab. The J gene is TRBJ2-1, the V gene TRBV5-1, with TRBD1 matching over 9 bases. The receptor was derived from a human donor with classical Hodgkin lymphoma. DNA for the CDR3: TGCGCCAGCAGCCCGGGACAGGGCGGCTACAATGAGCAGTTCTTC. This codes for CASSPGQGGYNEQFF.